Described below is a single T cell receptor beta chain sequence and its context. Its antigen is not identified. This sample stems from a study of beta chain features in type 1 diabetes. Findings of the study overall: Among patients, naive, central memory and Treg TCRB repertoires appeared more similar than among healthy donors. A moderate, significant TCRB CDR3 shortening appeared in type 1 diabetes across four CD4+ subsets.

Every isolated RNA sample was fully reverse transcribed, so sequencing captured expressed TCRB transcripts. Repertoires were generated with immunoSEQ multiplex PCR, while TCRdb's copy carries only in-frame clones and drops some. The sample yields over 200,000 clones, 11% seen once. The CDR3 sequence is 13 residues long. Germline V gene data show CDR1 as GTSNPN and CDR2 as SVGIG (reference sequence). Trimming shortened V by 4 bases and J by 9 bases, and 18 bases separated the two germline ends. Sequences were obtained from naive CD4+ T cells from blood. The genes are TRBV30 and TRBJ1-1; a possible D gene is TRBD1 (6 bases). This TCR came from a man under 40 with type 1 diabetes. CDR3 nucleotide sequence: TGTGCCTGGAACCTCGAAGGGGGGGTGAAAGCTTTCTTT. Amino acid sequence: CAWNLEGGVKAFF.